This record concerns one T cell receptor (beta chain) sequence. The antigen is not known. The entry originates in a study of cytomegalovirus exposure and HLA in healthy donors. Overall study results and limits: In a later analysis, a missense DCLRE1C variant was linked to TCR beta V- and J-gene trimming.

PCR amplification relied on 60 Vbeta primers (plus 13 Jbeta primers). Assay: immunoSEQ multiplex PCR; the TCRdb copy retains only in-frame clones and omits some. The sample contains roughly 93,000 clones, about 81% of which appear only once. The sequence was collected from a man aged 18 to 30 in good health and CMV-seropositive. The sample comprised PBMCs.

CDR3 bases: TGTGCCAGCAGTGAACCAATTGACACTGAAGCTTTCTTT. Translation: CASSEPIDTEAFF. The chain is built from TRBV2 and TRBJ1-1; D is ambiguous. Germline-derived CDR1 and CDR2 are SNHLY and FYNNEI. The V gene lost 2 bases and the J gene lost 3 bases, with 7 bases spanning the gap. The CDR3 has 13 residues.